Listed below are T cell receptor beta chains from one sample, sequenced in a study of OX40 agonist ivuxolimab in advanced cancers. Assay: immunoSEQ multiplex PCR; the TCRdb copy retains only in-frame clones and omits some. This sample has roughly 99,000 clones, with about 91% found just once. The specimen comprised CD4+ or CD8+ T cells sorted from blood, sampled in a trial of the OX40 agonist ivuxolimab. The receptors here all came from an adult with an advanced solid tumor such as melanoma, head and neck, liver or kidney cancer. Each CDR3 is given with its conserved first and last residue. A D gene is named only where the DNA matches it firmly. Rows give clone size only sometimes, using once, few, many, or a class for an expanded clone.

d_call	clone_size	j_call	v_call	cdr3_nt	cdr3_aa
TRBD1	NA	TRBJ1-4	TRBV27	TGTGCCAGCAGTCCGGGACAGGGGGATAATGAAAAACTGTTTTTT	CASSPGQGDNEKLFF
NA	once	TRBJ1-6	TRBV9	TGTGCCAGCAGCGACCCGTCCTTCTCCTATAATTCACCCCTCCACTTT	CASSDPSFSYNSPLHF
TRBD1	NA	TRBJ2-6	TRBV28	TGTGCCAGCAGTCCCAGACAGGGAGTCGCTTCTGGGGCCAACGTCCTGACTTTC	CASSPRQGVASGANVLTF
NA	NA	TRBJ2-3	TRBV25-1	TGTGCCAGCAGTGAATCGGTCGGACAGAGCACAGATACGCAGTATTTT	CASSESVGQSTDTQYF
TRBD2	NA	TRBJ2-3	TRBV9	TGTGCCAGCAGCGCAGGGACTAGCGGGAGCACCTACTTC	CASSAGTSGSTYF
NA	NA	TRBJ2-7	TRBV21-1	TGTGCCAGCGCAAATTCCCCGGCCTACGAGCAGTACTTC	CASANSPAYEQYF
NA	NA	TRBJ2-7	TRBV5-5	TGTGCCACCAGGCTATTACTAGGGACGATTGCCGAGCAGTACTTC	CATRLLLGTIAEQYF
NA	NA	TRBJ1-1	TRBV10-3	TGTGCCATCAGCGAAGGAATTCTCGTCACTGAAGCTTTCTTT	CAISEGILVTEAFF
NA	NA	TRBJ2-5	TRBV5-1	TGCGCCAGCAGCTTAGAAGAGACCCAGTACTTC	CASSLEETQYF
TRBD1	NA	TRBJ2-1	TRBV7-7	TGTGCTAGCAGCTTGGAAGGGGGCGGTTACAATGAGCAGTTCTTC	CASSLEGGGYNEQFF
NA	once	TRBJ2-7	TRBV28	TGTGCCAGCAGTTCCGGGACTCCGAAATCCTACGAGCAGTACTTC	CASSSGTPKSYEQYF
TRBD1	NA	TRBJ1-4	TRBV10-1	TGCGCCAGCAGTGAGTCTGGGACAGGATCCGAAAAACTGTTTTTT	CASSESGTGSEKLFF
TRBD2	NA	TRBJ2-1	TRBV5-4	TGTGCCAGCAATAGCGGGATTTACAATGAGCAGTTCTTC	CASNSGIYNEQFF
NA	NA	TRBJ2-6	TRBV7-2	TGTGCCAGCAGCTTCCAGCCACTAAGCTCTGGGGCCAACGTCCTGACTTTC	CASSFQPLSSGANVLTF
TRBD1	NA	TRBJ2-2	TRBV11-3	TGTGCCAGCAGCTTAGGAGGACAGGGGCCAACCGGGGAGCTGTTTTTT	CASSLGGQGPTGELFF
NA	NA	TRBJ2-3	TRBV29-1	TGCAGTGGGCAGGGTCCAGATACGCAGTATTTT	CSGQGPDTQYF
TRBD2	NA	TRBJ2-7	TRBV10-3	TGTGCCATCAGTGAGACTAGCGGGAGCTATGAGCAGTACTTC	CAISETSGSYEQYF
TRBD1	NA	TRBJ1-6	TRBV19	TGTGCCAGTAGTATCAATCACAGGGGCAGGGGGGATTCACCCCTCCACTTT	CASSINHRGRGDSPLHF
NA	NA	TRBJ1-1	TRBV27	TGTGCCAGCAGTTTAAGAGGAAGTGGCACTGAAGCTTTCTTT	CASSLRGSGTEAFF
TRBD2	NA	TRBJ2-1	TRBV7-9	TGTGCCAGCAGCTTAGGTAGCGGGAGGTGGGGTGAGCAGTTCTTC	CASSLGSGRWGEQFF
TRBD1	NA	TRBJ2-1	TRBV5-6	TGTGCCAGCAGCTTTAGGGACAGGGCCTACAATGAGCAGTTCTTC	CASSFRDRAYNEQFF
TRBD2	NA	TRBJ2-7	TRBV6-5	TGTGCCAGCAGATCTAGCGGTGTGGGGTACGAGCAGTACTTC	CASRSSGVGYEQYF
NA	once	TRBJ1-1	TRBV18	TGTGCCAGCTCGCCGCTCGGGACCACGAACACTGAAGCTTTCTTT	CASSPLGTTNTEAFF
TRBD2	NA	TRBJ2-1	TRBV6-1	TGTGCCAGCTTCGCAGCGACTAGCGGGACGGCTGAGCAGTTCTTC	CASFAATSGTAEQFF
NA	NA	TRBJ2-7	TRBV19	TGTGCCAGTAGCCCGGGGACCTACGAGCAGTACTTC	CASSPGTYEQYF
TRBD2	NA	TRBJ2-5	TRBV7-2	TGTGCCAGCAGCTTACAAGCGGGAGCAGGAGAGACCCAGTACTTC	CASSLQAGAGETQYF
NA	once	TRBJ1-6	TRBV4-1	TGCGCCAGCAGCCCGTTCCCCGATTATAATTCACCCCTCCACTTT	CASSPFPDYNSPLHF
NA	NA	TRBJ2-3	TRBV28	TGTGCCAGCGGGCTGACAGCGCCAGATACGCAGTATTTT	CASGLTAPDTQYF
NA	NA	TRBJ2-1	TRBV11-3	TGTGCCAGCAGCTTAGGGGAAGGGGCCTCCTACAATGAGCAGTTCTTC	CASSLGEGASYNEQFF
NA	NA	TRBJ2-1	TRBV5-1	TGCGCCAGCAGCGATGGAGTCGATGAGCAGTTCTTC	CASSDGVDEQFF
NA	NA	TRBJ1-5	TRBV27	TGTGCCAGCAGTTTGGAGGGCAGGCTTGGCAATCAGCCCCAGCATTTT	CASSLEGRLGNQPQHF
NA	NA	TRBJ2-2	TRBV28	TGTGCCAGCAGTTTACTCGCCGCTAACACCGGGGAGCTGTTTTTT	CASSLLAANTGELFF
NA	NA	TRBJ1-1	TRBV5-6	TGTGCCAGCAGCTCCTGGAACTCGAACACTGAAGCTTTCTTT	CASSSWNSNTEAFF
NA	NA	TRBJ2-2	TRBV5-6	TGTGCCAGCAGCTTGAACACCGGGGAGCTGTTTTTT	CASSLNTGELFF
TRBD1	NA	TRBJ2-5	TRBV9	TGTGCCAGCAGCGCGGACAGGGGGATGCAAGAGACCCAGTACTTC	CASSADRGMQETQYF
NA	NA	TRBJ1-1	TRBV20-1	TGCAGTGCGGGGGACATCGAAGCTTTCTTT	CSAGDIEAFF
TRBD2	NA	TRBJ2-1	TRBV7-3	TGTGCCAGCAGCTCGGGGACTAGCGGGACGGCTGAGCAGTTCTTC	CASSSGTSGTAEQFF
NA	NA	TRBJ1-4	TRBV7-6	TGTGCCAGCAGCCCAAACTTTGCAACTAATGAAAAACTGTTTTTT	CASSPNFATNEKLFF
TRBD1	NA	TRBJ2-7	TRBV5-4	TGTGCCAGCAGCTTGGGGGGGACAGCGAGCTCCTACGAGCAGTACTTC	CASSLGGTASSYEQYF